Following are 29 T cell receptor beta chains from one sample sequenced in a study of shared clonotypes between healthy human individuals. Assay: immunoSEQ multiplex PCR; the TCRdb copy retains only in-frame clones and omits some. This sample yields fewer than 1.4 million clones, of which about 80% are seen a single time; 0.55% to 0.7% belongs to the top ten. Sequenced input: memory CD4+ T cells from PBMCs. The subset: CD45RA-negative fraction. Receptors originate from a man younger than 35 in good health. Some clones in this sample may be carry-over from other donors' samples.

In its sample, this clone was seen once. The chain recombines TRBV10-3 with TRBJ2-5; D ambiguous. This CDR3 is 12 amino acids long. V dropped 3 bases and J dropped 2 bases, with 4 bases sitting between them. The germline V gene has CDR1 ENHRY and CDR2 SYGVKD. This chain's CDR3 is CAISEQQETQYF. The DNA of the CDR3 is TGTGCCATCAGTGAACAACAAGAGACCCAGTACTTC.

This clone was seen repeatedly, ten times or more. V usage is TRBV5-1 and J usage is TRBJ1-4; TRBD1 matches 10 bases. J gave up 7 bases and V 4 bases, and 4 bases lay outside the gene matches. Germline CDR1 reads SGHRS; CDR2 reads YFSETQ. CDR3 length: 14 amino acids. Here the CDR3 reads CASSIGTGVEKLFF. CDR3 bases: TGCGCCAGCAGCATTGGGACAGGGGTTGAAAAACTGTTTTTT.

V is TRBV6-5 and J is TRBJ2-5, with D perhaps assigned TRBD1 or TRBD2 (5 bases each). The J call may not be correct, given that the DNA end is closer to TRBJ2-7. Germline V gene sequence: CDR1 MNHEY, CDR2 SVGAGI. CDR3 length: 13 amino acids. The CDR3 is CASRTGARAEQYF. The CDR3 DNA follows: TGTGCCAGCAGAACCGGGGCCCGAGCCGAGCAGTACTTC.

This rearrangement joins TRBV7-9 to TRBJ1-2; D not certain. The CDR3 is 14 amino acids. Germline CDR1 reads SEHNR; CDR2 reads FQNEAQ (reference sequence). The ends were cut back, 0 bases at V and 8 bases at J, with 13 bases in the middle. CDR3 sequence: CASSLASQKRGYTF. The CDR3 coding sequence is TGTGCCAGCAGCTTAGCCTCCCAAAAGCGAGGCTACACCTTC. Complete variable domain (other parts from reference TRBV7-9 and TRBJ1-2): DTGVSQNPRHKITKRGQNVTFRCDPISEHNRLYWYRQTLGQGPEFLTYFQNEAQLEKSRLLSDRFSAERPKGSFSTLEIQRTEQGDSAMYLCASSLASQKRGYTFGSGTRLTVV.

The rearrangement uses TRBV6-6 and TRBJ2-7; the D gene is possibly TRBD1 (7 bases). Germline CDR1 is MNHNY and CDR2 is SVGAGI (reference sequence). V dropped 3 bases and J dropped 2 bases, with 14 bases sitting between them. The CDR3 covers 15 residues. The CDR3 region is CASSYFGGGAYEQYF. As DNA, the CDR3 is TGTGCCAGCAGTTATTTCGGAGGGGGCGCCTACGAGCAGTACTTC.

This chain connects TRBV7-6 to TRBJ2-1; D possibly uses TRBD1 or TRBD2 (5 bases each). V was cut by 1 base and J by 6 bases, with 10 bases left in between. This CDR3 spans 14 amino acids. Germline V gene sequence: CDR1 SGHVS, CDR2 FNYEAQ. CDR3 protein: CASSLDPGTNEQFF. The CDR3 DNA reads TGTGCCAGCAGCTTAGATCCTGGGACCAATGAGCAGTTCTTC.

Points on this clone: This specimen includes other DNA sequences encoding the same CDR3. This sequence joins TRBV5-1 and TRBJ2-5, with 8 bases aligning to TRBD1. The V gene's germline CDR1 is SGHRS and CDR2 YFSETQ. The length of the CDR3 is 15 residues. Germline trimming cut 4 bases from V and 5 bases from J; bases unmatched to any gene: 10. The CDR3 bases are TGCGCCAGCAGCGATCCTCAGGGGGCTGGGGAGACCCAGTACTTC. Amino acid sequence: CASSDPQGAGETQYF.

J is TRBJ2-7 and V is TRBV20-1; D might be TRBD1 (6 bases). Germline V gene lookup returns CDR1 DFQATT and CDR2 SNEGSKA (reference sequence). V shed 7 bases and J shed 9 bases, with 13 bases lying between them. The CDR3 is made up of 10 amino acids. CDR3 sequence: CSVQGRGQYF. The CDR3 DNA is TGCAGTGTACAGGGACGAGGGCAGTACTTC.

The rearrangement links TRBV10-2 to TRBJ2-7; 7 positions match TRBD1. This CDR3 comprises 13 residues. V gave up 9 bases and J gave up 1 base; unmatched junction bases: 6. Germline CDR1 reads WSHSY; CDR2 reads SAAADI. In DNA, the CDR3 is TGCGCCAGTACCGGGACAGCTTCCTACGAGCAGTACTTC. Encoded protein: CASTGTASYEQYF.

The rearrangement uses TRBV5-4 and TRBJ2-3; 9 positions agree with TRBD2. V gave up 6 bases and J gave up 3 bases; unmatched junction bases: 11. The germline V gene has CDR1 SGHNT and CDR2 YYREEE (reference sequence). The CDR3 length is 16 residues. The DNA of the CDR3 is TGTGCCAGCAACCTAAGGGTAGCGGGAGAAACAGATACGCAGTATTTT. Its protein is CASNLRVAGETDTQYF.

This chain links TRBV5-6 with TRBJ2-3; D might be TRBD1 or TRBD2, each matching 5 bases. The CDR3 sequence is 14 residues long. Germline assignment: CDR1 SGHDT and CDR2 YYEEEE. Trimming cost V 0 bases and J 5 bases, with 10 bases left between them. This CDR3 is CASSLGGRGDTQYF. In DNA form, the CDR3 reads TGTGCCAGCAGCTTGGGGGGACGGGGAGATACGCAGTATTTT.

The rearrangement joins TRBV5-4 to TRBJ1-2, with unresolved D. V was pared by 4 bases and J by 4 bases, with 5 bases between. CDR1 is SGHNT, CDR2 YYREEE, per germline (reference sequence). This CDR3 region has 11 residues. The CDR3 DNA follows: TGTGCCAGCAGCACCAGCTATGGCTACACCTTC. Residues: CASSTSYGYTF.

The chain recombines TRBV7-3 with TRBJ2-7, with TRBD2 as a possible D gene (7 bases). CDR3 length: 15 amino acids. Germline assignment: CDR1 SGHTA and CDR2 FQGTGA. Trimming removed 5 bases from V and 0 bases from J, with 14 bases in between. CDR3 bases: TGTGCCAGCAGCCTCTCGGGGGGCCTCTCCTACGAGCAGTACTTC. Amino acid sequence: CASSLSGGLSYEQYF.

The chain is built from TRBV6-6 and TRBJ2-7, with D unclear. The V gene lost 0 bases and the J gene lost 2 bases, with 11 bases spanning the gap. There are 15 residues in the CDR3. Germline values: CDR1 MNHNY, CDR2 SVGAGI (reference sequence). The CDR3 protein is CASSYSNLDTYEQYF. As DNA, the CDR3 is TGTGCCAGCAGTTACTCGAATCTTGACACCTACGAGCAGTACTTC.

The chain combines TRBV28 with TRBJ1-5; 11 bases agree with TRBD1. CDR3 length equals 15 residues. Germline V CDR1 and CDR2: MDHEN, SYDVKM. The trim removed 6 bases at V and 6 bases at J, leaving 7 bases unmatched. CDR3 in amino acids: CASSSGQGDGQPQHF. The CDR3 region has the DNA TGTGCCAGCAGCTCGGGACAGGGGGATGGTCAGCCCCAGCATTTT.

The rearrangement joins TRBV5-1 to TRBJ2-1, with D unresolved. The CDR3 is 16 amino acids. CDR1 is SGHRS, CDR2 YFSETQ, per germline. The V and J ends lost 0 bases and 0 bases respectively, with 10 bases between them. CDR3 amino acids: CASSLVWRISYNEQFF. CDR3 coding DNA: TGCGCCAGCAGCTTGGTTTGGCGCATCTCCTACAATGAGCAGTTCTTC. Complete variable domain (other parts from reference TRBV5-1 and TRBJ2-1): KAGVTQTPRYLIKTRGQQVTLSCSPISGHRSVSWYQQTPGQGLQFLFEYFSETQRNKGNFPGRFSGRQFSNSRSEMNVSTLELGDSALYLCASSLVWRISYNEQFFGPGTRLTVL.

The chain couples TRBV9 to TRBJ2-5, with TRBD1 matching over 8 bases. This CDR3 spans 15 amino acids. Trimming removed 3 bases from V and 3 bases from J; junction bases left unmatched: 7. Germline CDR1 SGDLS, CDR2 YYNGEE. The CDR3 DNA follows: TGTGCCAGCAGCGGCACCGGGACAGGCAAAGAGACCCAGTACTTC. Amino acid sequence: CASSGTGTGKETQYF.

J is TRBJ2-2 and V is TRBV28; D not resolved. The length of the CDR3 is 12 residues. V lost 1 base and J 7 bases, leaving 4 bases between the germline ends. Germline V CDR1 and CDR2: MDHEN, SYDVKM. CDR3 sequence reads: CASSLYVGELFF. The DNA for the CDR3 is TGTGCCAGCAGTTTATACGTCGGGGAGCTGTTTTTT.

The chain employs TRBV2 and TRBJ1-2; D ambiguous. V was pared by 5 bases and J by 8 bases, with 15 bases between. Germline loops: CDR1 SNHLY, CDR2 FYNNEI. CDR3 length equals 13 residues. The CDR3 here is CASSRLEGGGYTF. In nucleotides, the CDR3 is TGTGCCAGCAGTCGGCTGGAGGGAGGCGGCTACACCTTC.

In this sample, this clone turned up once. V gene TRBV9 combines with J gene TRBJ2-3; TRBD1 aligns across 8 bases. Trimming at V came to 3 bases and at J to 4 bases, leaving 10 bases not matched to a gene. Germline V gene lookup returns CDR1 SGDLS and CDR2 YYNGEE. The length of the CDR3 is 16 residues. In DNA, the CDR3 is TGTGCCAGCAGCGCAAGACAGGGGCGGAGCGCAGATACGCAGTATTTT. It specifies CASSARQGRSADTQYF.

The rearrangement uses TRBV7-9 and TRBJ1-1; possibly TRBD1 for D (5 bases). This CDR3 is built from 16 residues. Germline lookup yields CDR1 SEHNR and CDR2 FQNEAQ (reference sequence). Between the trimmed V and J ends, which lost 1 base and 6 bases, there was a span of 18 bases. The chain's CDR3 is CASSLGTRSRVAEAFF. The CDR3 region has the DNA TGTGCCAGCAGCTTAGGGACGAGAAGCAGGGTTGCTGAAGCTTTCTTT.

This clone was seen ten or more times. The genes are TRBV4-1 and TRBJ1-5; tentatively, D is TRBD1 (6 bases). Looked up from germline, CDR1 is MGHRA and CDR2 is YSYEKL. Trimming took off 4 bases at V and 7 bases at J, with 23 bases between the two ends. CDR3 length: 17 residues. The DNA for the CDR3 is TGCGCCAGCAGCCCAGCGGGCAGGGGAAGGAGAGGGCAGCCCCAGCATTTT. This encodes CASSPAGRGRRGQPQHF.

The chain combines TRBV5-1 with TRBJ2-5, with 8 bases that match TRBD2. Germline CDR1 reads SGHRS; CDR2 reads YFSETQ. The junction had 9 bases not matched to a gene; V was cut back by 6 bases and J by 2 bases. This CDR3 spans 15 amino acids. CDR3 sequence reads: CASKEASGLQETQYF. In DNA form, the CDR3 reads TGCGCCAGCAAGGAAGCTAGCGGGTTACAAGAGACCCAGTACTTC.

The chain has TRBV6-5 and TRBJ2-5; 9 nucleotides align to TRBD1. The germline V gene encodes CDR1 MNHEY and CDR2 SVGAGI. The V gene end was trimmed by 8 bases and the J gene end by 4 bases; junction bases not matched to a gene: 11. The CDR3 has 15 residues. As DNA, the CDR3 is TGTGCCAGCGGTGGACAGGGGACCTTCACAGAGACCCAGTACTTC. It translates to CASGGQGTFTETQYF.

The J gene is TRBJ1-1, the V gene TRBV11-1; D uncertain. The length of the CDR3 is 15 residues. Germline assignment: CDR1 SGHAT and CDR2 FQDESV (reference sequence). V lost 1 base and J lost 2, with 11 bases in between. The CDR3 bases are TGTGCCAGCAGCTTAGTCGGCAGTGGTAACACTGAAGCTTTCTTT. This sequence encodes CASSLVGSGNTEAFF.

This clone was found once. The CDR3 loop is CASSGASGRSLHTQYF. The CDR3 nucleotides read TGTGCCAGCAGCGGGGCTAGCGGGAGAAGCCTGCATACGCAGTATTTT. The chain carries TRBV5-4 and TRBJ2-3; 10 nucleotides match TRBD2. The trim removed 4 bases at V and 7 bases at J, leaving 12 bases unmatched. The CDR3 has 16 residues. Germline assignment: CDR1 SGHNT and CDR2 YYREEE (reference sequence).

This clone showed up just once. This rearrangement joins TRBV6-1 to TRBJ2-7; D is unresolved. The V and J ends lost 6 bases and 1 base respectively, with 16 bases between them. This CDR3 region has 15 residues. Germline V lookup: CDR1 MNHNS, CDR2 SASEGT. The CDR3 spells CASSEQGSSSYEQYF. Here the CDR3 DNA reads TGTGCCAGCAGCGAGCAAGGTTCGTCTTCCTACGAGCAGTACTTC.

The chain joins TRBV7-2 to TRBJ2-7; TRBD1 agrees at 7 bases. The germline CDR1 and CDR2 sequences are SGHTA and FQGNSA. This CDR3 is built from 19 residues. Trimming removed 2 bases from V and 0 bases from J; junction bases left unmatched: 16. This CDR3 is CASSLYPLGATGSSYEQYF. In DNA, the CDR3 is TGTGCCAGCAGCTTATATCCCCTAGGCGCGACAGGGAGCTCCTACGAGCAGTACTTC.

The gene calls are TRBV18 and TRBJ1-5; tentative D call: TRBD1 (5 bases). This CDR3 is built from 16 residues. Germline CDR1 KGHSH, CDR2 LQKENI. V shed 3 bases and J shed 6 bases, with 18 bases lying between them. The CDR3 loop reads CASSPPGTLGGQPQHF. DNA for the CDR3: TGTGCCAGCTCACCGCCAGGGACCCTCGGTGGTCAGCCCCAGCATTTT.